The next 31 T cell receptor beta chains were all read from a single sample in a study of cytomegalovirus exposure and HLA in healthy donors. A multiplex PCR was run with 60 Vbeta primers and 13 Jbeta primers. Clones were read by immunoSEQ multiplex PCR, and TCRdb kept only the in-frame ones, dropping some. The table lists tens of thousands of clones. Sequenced: PBMCs. The receptors originated from a woman aged 25 to 39 in good health and CMV-seropositive.

The V and J genes are TRBV5-1 and TRBJ1-4, with D possibly matching TRBD1 (6 bases). This CDR3 region has 13 residues. V lost 0 bases and J lost 7, with 7 bases in between. From germline, CDR1 is SGHRS and CDR2 YFSETQ. This CDR3 is CASSLGRGEKLFF. Here the CDR3 DNA reads TGCGCCAGCAGCTTGGGCAGGGGTGAAAAACTGTTTTTT.

This chain connects TRBV4-1 to TRBJ2-7; 11 nucleotides agree with TRBD1. Germline lookup yields CDR1 MGHRA and CDR2 YSYEKL. With V trimmed by 2 bases and J by 2 bases, 2 bases remained unmatched. There are 15 residues in the CDR3. CDR3 sequence (DNA): TGCGCCAGCAGCCAATTGGGACAGGGGGCCTACGAGCAGTACTTC. Amino acid sequence: CASSQLGQGAYEQYF.

CDR3 nucleotides: TGTGCCAGCAGCTCGGGGGGAGGGGGGCCTCAGTACCAAGAGACCCAGTACTTC. Its translation: CASSSGGGGPQYQETQYF. The chain has TRBV5-4 and TRBJ2-5; TRBD2 is a possible D gene (7 bases). The germline V and J ends were trimmed by 3 bases and 0 bases, with 21 bases remaining between them. The germline CDR1 and CDR2 sequences are SGHNT and YYREEE (reference sequence). CDR3 length: 18 amino acids.

Regarding this clone: Different DNA sequences within this sample yield the same CDR3. The chain couples TRBV28 to TRBJ1-2; 8 bases line up with TRBD1. Germline CDR1 is MDHEN and CDR2 is SYDVKM. The CDR3 is 13 residues long. The V gene end was trimmed by 10 bases and the J gene end by 8 bases; junction bases not matched to a gene: 12. CDR3 sequence: CAITGGALGGYTF. The CDR3 DNA reads as TGTGCCATCACAGGGGGTGCCTTGGGCGGCTACACCTTC.

The chain is built from TRBV5-1 and TRBJ1-2; D may be TRBD1 (5 bases). In germline, CDR1 is SGHRS, CDR2 YFSETQ. The CDR3 is made up of 15 amino acids. V was clipped by 0 bases and J by 2 bases, with 11 bases between them. The CDR3 sequence is CASSLERDPNYGYTF. As DNA, the CDR3 is TGCGCCAGCAGCTTGGAGCGGGACCCCAACTATGGCTACACCTTC.

J is TRBJ1-5 and V is TRBV5-8; D is possibly TRBD1 (5 bases). This CDR3 has 15 amino acids. Per the germline V gene, CDR1 is SGHTS and CDR2 is YDEGEE. V lost 3 bases and J 4 bases, leaving 14 bases between the germline ends. CDR3 DNA sequence: TGTGCCAGCAGCTCTGACACAGGTGAAAATCAGCCCCAGCATTTT. This codes for CASSSDTGENQPQHF.

The chain is built from TRBV5-1 and TRBJ1-6; a possible D gene is TRBD1 (6 bases). Between the trimmed V and J ends, which lost 7 bases and 6 bases, there was a span of 8 bases. The CDR3 is 12 amino acids. The germline CDR1 and CDR2 sequences are SGHRS and YFSETQ. CDR3 protein: CASQGSNSPLHF. CDR3 nucleotide sequence: TGCGCCAGCCAGGGGAGTAATTCACCCCTCCACTTT.

The DNA of the CDR3 is TGTGCCAGCAGTGCGTCGGGCCTAGCGGGTTCCTTCCACGAGCAGTACTTC. Translating it yields CASSASGLAGSFHEQYF. The chain uses TRBV2 and TRBJ2-7; 8 bases line up with TRBD2. J gave up 5 bases and V 4 bases, and 16 bases lay outside the gene matches. Looked up from germline, CDR1 is SNHLY and CDR2 is FYNNEI. This CDR3 region has 17 residues.

The rearrangement uses TRBV4-2 and TRBJ2-7; 10 nucleotides agree with TRBD1. V gave up 4 bases and J gave up 7 bases; unmatched junction bases: 10. The CDR3 is 15 residues long. The germline V gene encodes CDR1 LGHNA and CDR2 YNFKEQ. The CDR3 spells CASSLQTGGSEEQYF. CDR3 in DNA: TGTGCCAGCAGCCTGCAGACAGGGGGCTCGGAAGAGCAGTACTTC.

The genes are TRBV7-8 and TRBJ1-2, with 11 bases identical to TRBD1. Germline values: CDR1 SGHVS, CDR2 FQNEAQ. This CDR3 has 18 amino acids. V was pared by 5 bases and J by 3 bases, with 14 bases of the junction left unmatched. In nucleotides, the CDR3 is TGTGCCAGCAGCCTAGTGCGGACAGGGGGCGGGAGAGACTATGGCTACACCTTC. This encodes CASSLVRTGGGRDYGYTF.

About this clone: Because the CDR3 is missing its conserved closing phenylalanine or tryptophan, this is likely a read error. No DNA is shown, since the ends of the CDR3 on it are uncertain; the CDR3 is the one TCRdb lists. J is TRBJ1-3 and V is TRBV5-1. The germline V gene has CDR1 SGHRS and CDR2 YFSETQ. The CDR3 comprises 9 residues, both ends counted. CDR3 sequence reads: CASSRGFCP.

The chain links TRBV28 to TRBJ2-1; 10 positions match TRBD2. This CDR3 has 17 amino acids. The ends lost 5 bases at V and 4 bases at J; junction bases unmatched: 11. Per germline, CDR1 MDHEN and CDR2 SYDVKM. CDR3 in DNA: TGTGCCAGCAGTCCCTCTAGCGGGGGTCGATTTTACAATGAGCAGTTCTTC. Protein product: CASSPSSGGRFYNEQFF.

The J gene is TRBJ1-1, the V gene TRBV7-2, with 7 bases lining up with TRBD1. The germline V gene encodes CDR1 SGHTA and CDR2 FQGNSA. J was trimmed by 5 bases and V by 3 bases; bases with no gene match: 9. CDR3 size: 15 residues. The CDR3 is CASSFLKGARTEAFF. The DNA of the CDR3 is TGTGCCAGCAGCTTTCTGAAGGGGGCACGGACTGAAGCTTTCTTT.

V and J are TRBV4-1 and TRBJ1-3; D remains ambiguous. The V gene's germline CDR1 is MGHRA and CDR2 YSYEKL. This CDR3 comprises 15 residues. Trimming took off 3 bases at V and 2 bases at J, with 11 bases between the two ends. DNA of the CDR3: TGCGCCAGCAGCCAGAGTTCCACCCCTGGAAACACCATATATTTT. Amino acid sequence: CASSQSSTPGNTIYF.

The rearrangement uses TRBV2 and TRBJ2-2; possible D gene TRBD2, 6 bases. With 6 bases removed from V and 2 bases from J, the gap between germline ends came to 19 bases. Germline V gene data show CDR1 as SNHLY and CDR2 as FYNNEI. The CDR3 is 17 amino acids. For the CDR3, the DNA is TGTGCCAGCAGGGGGGGACTCCGCTGGTTTAACACCGGGGAGCTGTTTTTT. This translates into CASRGGLRWFNTGELFF.

This chain connects TRBV27 to TRBJ1-1; no clear D gene. The germline V gene encodes CDR1 MNHEY and CDR2 SMNVEV (reference sequence). CDR3 size: 14 residues. V dropped 10 bases and J dropped 4 bases, with 19 bases sitting between them. CDR3 in DNA: TGTGCCACCTCTCCGGCGGGGATGGGCACTGAAGCTTTCTTT. It is translated as CATSPAGMGTEAFF.

The chain is built from TRBV19 and TRBJ1-4; D is uncertain. Trimming removed 4 bases at V and 5 bases at J, with 11 bases between. The CDR3 extends over 14 amino acids. In germline, CDR1 is LNHDA, CDR2 SQIVND (reference sequence). CDR3 residues: CASSNRYPNEKLFF. Written as DNA, the CDR3 is TGTGCCAGTAGTAACAGATACCCCAATGAAAAACTGTTTTTT.

This chain uses TRBV6-4 with TRBJ2-1, with 8 bases matching TRBD2. With V trimmed by 2 bases and J by 8 bases, 5 bases remained unmatched. The CDR3 is made up of 14 amino acids. Germline V gene data show CDR1 as MRHNA and CDR2 as SNTAGT. The CDR3 protein is CASSDGGGRDEQFF. The CDR3 DNA is TGTGCCAGCAGTGACGGCGGGGGGCGGGATGAGCAGTTCTTC.

The chain has TRBV1 and TRBJ2-7; no check of the table's D call, TRBD2, against the DNA was made. TRBV1 is flagged as a pseudogene. The CDR3 is 16 residues long. The CDR3 DNA reads as TGCACCAGCAGCCAAGAGGGAGGGTCGTCCCCCTACGAGCAGTACTTC. Translated: CTSSQEGGSSPYEQYF.

The chain employs TRBV15 and TRBJ2-2; 7 nucleotides agree with TRBD1. J lost 0 bases, V lost 3 bases, and 7 bases had no gene match. The V gene's germline CDR1 is LNHNV and CDR2 YYDKDF (reference sequence). The CDR3 totals 17 residues. The CDR3 loop reads CATSSHGTATNTGELFF. CDR3 in DNA: TGTGCCACCAGCAGCCACGGGACAGCAACGAACACCGGGGAGCTGTTTTTT.

The chain has TRBV5-1 and TRBJ1-6; TRBD1 matches at 7 bases. CDR1 and CDR2 (germline): SGHRS, YFSETQ. Unmatched junction bases numbered 4, after V lost 0 bases and J lost 7 bases. CDR3 length: 15 amino acids. The CDR3 DNA sequence: TGCGCCAGCAGCTTGGAGGGGGCCGGAAATTCACCCCTCCACTTT. Translation gives CASSLEGAGNSPLHF. Combining the CDR3 with reference TRBV5-1 and TRBJ1-6 gives the whole variable domain KAGVTQTPRYLIKTRGQQVTLSCSPISGHRSVSWYQQTPGQGLQFLFEYFSETQRNKGNFPGRFSGRQFSNSRSEMNVSTLELGDSALYLCASSLEGAGNSPLHFGNGTRLTVT.

The chain links TRBV7-6 to TRBJ2-5, with TRBD1 matching 7 bases. Per germline, CDR1 SGHVS and CDR2 FNYEAQ. Unmatched junction bases numbered 5, after V lost 5 bases and J lost 5 bases. There are 13 residues in the CDR3. CDR3 DNA: TGTGCCAGCAGCATCGGACAGGTGGAGACCCAGTACTTC. It is translated as CASSIGQVETQYF.

The V and J genes are TRBV9 and TRBJ2-5, with 7 bases fitting TRBD1. CDR1 is SGDLS, CDR2 YYNGEE, per germline. The CDR3 runs 14 residues. Trimming took 1 base from V and 5 from J; bases not matched to a gene: 5. The CDR3, as DNA: TGTGCCAGCAGCGTAAGTACAGGGGACGAGACCCAGTACTTC. It yields the protein CASSVSTGDETQYF.

V gene TRBV28 combines with J gene TRBJ2-2; 12 bases fit TRBD2. The ends lost 8 bases at V and 0 bases at J; junction bases unmatched: 16. Germline CDR1 MDHEN, CDR2 SYDVKM. The CDR3 contains 20 residues. The CDR3 DNA reads as TGTGCCAGCCGCTCTCTGCGAGGACTAGCGGGGTTCTCGAACACCGGGGAGCTGTTTTTT. It yields the protein CASRSLRGLAGFSNTGELFF.

The gene calls are TRBV10-3 and TRBJ1-6; TRBD1 agrees at 7 bases. Germline loops: CDR1 ENHRY, CDR2 SYGVKD. Germline trimming cut 8 bases from V and 8 bases from J; bases unmatched to any gene: 9. This CDR3 contains 14 residues. In nucleotides, the CDR3 is TGTGCCATCTCGTATCAAGGGACAGATTCACCCCTCCACTTT. Amino acid sequence: CAISYQGTDSPLHF.

The V gene is TRBV27, the J gene TRBJ1-1, with D possibly matching TRBD1 (5 bases). Per the germline V gene, CDR1 is MNHEY and CDR2 is SMNVEV (reference sequence). This CDR3 spans 17 amino acids. V lost 10 bases to trimming and J lost 0 bases, with 24 bases between them. CDR3 DNA: TGTGCCACAGCAGTGGGGCCCTTCTATAGAGTGAACACTGAAGCTTTCTTT. Protein: CATAVGPFYRVNTEAFF.

This CDR3 is CASSDPRDRGLNTIYF. The DNA of the CDR3 is TGTGCCAGCAGTGACCCCCGGGACAGGGGGTTAAACACCATATATTTT. The chain couples TRBV6-1 to TRBJ1-3; 11 bases fit TRBD1. CDR3 length: 16 amino acids. Germline V gene sequence: CDR1 MNHNS, CDR2 SASEGT. After removal of 3 bases from V and 6 bases from J, the junction contained 7 bases not matched to a gene.

The chain recombines TRBV2 with TRBJ1-6; 8 positions agree with TRBD1. V was pared by 11 bases and J by 9 bases, with 9 bases of the junction left unmatched. Germline V gene data show CDR1 as SNHLY and CDR2 as FYNNEI. The CDR3 is 13 residues long. This CDR3 is CAVAGQGSSPLHF. The CDR3 coding sequence is TGTGCCGTCGCCGGACAGGGTAGTTCACCCCTCCACTTT. The whole variable domain, remainder taken from reference TRBV2 and TRBJ1-6, is EPEVTQTPSHQVTQMGQEVILRCVPISNHLYFYWYRQILGQKVEFLVSFYNNEISEKSEIFDDQFSVERPDGSNFTLKIRSTKLEDSAMYFCAVAGQGSSPLHFGNGTRLTVT.

This rearrangement joins TRBV19 to TRBJ2-3; maybe TRBD2 (5 bases). This CDR3 spans 15 amino acids. Trimming left V 5 bases short and J 2 bases short, with 14 bases between. Germline CDR1 and CDR2: LNHDA and SQIVND (reference sequence). CDR3: CASSRGPSFTDTQYF. The CDR3 DNA reads as TGTGCCAGTAGTCGAGGGCCAAGTTTCACAGATACGCAGTATTTT.

The gene calls are TRBV5-1 and TRBJ1-4; TRBD1 is a possible D gene (6 bases). With 3 bases removed from V and 5 bases from J, the gap between germline ends came to 8 bases. CDR3 length: 13 residues. Germline CDR1 and CDR2: SGHRS and YFSETQ. This CDR3 is CASSSGQNEKLFF. CDR3 DNA sequence: TGCGCCAGCAGCTCTGGACAGAATGAAAAACTGTTTTTT.

V and J are TRBV7-8 and TRBJ1-6; D uncertain. This CDR3 comprises 17 residues. Looked up from germline, CDR1 is SGHVS and CDR2 is FQNEAQ. The germline V and J ends were trimmed by 5 bases and 7 bases, with 21 bases remaining between them. CDR3 nucleotides: TGTGCCAGCAGCCCAACGGTCACCGGGGTGACAAATTCACCCCTCCACTTT. This encodes CASSPTVTGVTNSPLHF.